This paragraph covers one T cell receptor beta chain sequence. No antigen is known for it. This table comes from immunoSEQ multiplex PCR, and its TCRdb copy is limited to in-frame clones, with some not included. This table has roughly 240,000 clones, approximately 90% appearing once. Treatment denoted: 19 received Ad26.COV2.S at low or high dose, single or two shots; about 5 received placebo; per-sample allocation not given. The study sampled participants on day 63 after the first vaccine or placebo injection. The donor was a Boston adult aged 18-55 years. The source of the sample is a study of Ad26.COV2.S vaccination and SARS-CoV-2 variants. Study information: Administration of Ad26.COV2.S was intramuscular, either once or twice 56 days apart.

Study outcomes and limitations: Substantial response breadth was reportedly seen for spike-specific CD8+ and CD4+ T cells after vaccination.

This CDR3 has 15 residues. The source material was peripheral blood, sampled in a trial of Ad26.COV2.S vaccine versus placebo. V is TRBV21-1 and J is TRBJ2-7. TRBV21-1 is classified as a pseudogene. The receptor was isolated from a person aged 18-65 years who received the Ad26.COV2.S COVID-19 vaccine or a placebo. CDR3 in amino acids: CASSKRGHIDYEQYF. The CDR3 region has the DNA TGTGCCAGCAGCAAGCGGGGACACATCGACTACGAGCAGTACTTC.